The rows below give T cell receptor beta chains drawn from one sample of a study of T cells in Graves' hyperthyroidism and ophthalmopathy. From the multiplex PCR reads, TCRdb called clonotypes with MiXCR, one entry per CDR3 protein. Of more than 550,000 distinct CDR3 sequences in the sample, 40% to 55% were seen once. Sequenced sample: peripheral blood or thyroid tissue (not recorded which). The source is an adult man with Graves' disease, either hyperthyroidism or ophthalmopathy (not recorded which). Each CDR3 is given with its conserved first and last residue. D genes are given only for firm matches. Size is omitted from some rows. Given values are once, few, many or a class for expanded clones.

CDR3: CASTDRELANTGKLFF; DNA: TGCGCCAGTACGGACAGGGAACTAGCGAACACCGGGAAGCTGTTTTTT; V: TRBV5-1; J: TRBJ2-2; size: few; D: .
CDR3: CASSERGGAQLGKLFF; DNA: TGTGCCAGCAGTGAAAGGGGTGGGGCCCAGCTAGGGAAACTGTTTTTT; V: TRBV2; J: TRBJ1-4; size: once; D: .
CDR3: CASSPRTGGWSYTF; DNA: TGTGCCAGCAGTCCAAGGACAGGGGGCTGGAGCTACACCTTC; V: TRBV10-3; J: TRBJ1-2; size: few; D: TRBD1
CDR3: CSARDRVEGEQYF; DNA: TGCAGTGCTAGAGATAGAGTTGAGGGCGAGCAGTACTTC; V: TRBV20-1; J: TRBJ2-7; size: .; D: .
CDR3: CSLAGTNQPQHF; DNA: TGCAGCTTAGCAGGGACCAATCAGCCCCAGCATTTT; V: TRBV29-1; J: TRBJ1-5; size: .; D: .
CDR3: CASSEVGQASPLHF; DNA: TGTGCCAGCAGTGAAGTAGGGCAAGCTTCACCCCTCCACTTT; V: TRBV6-5; J: TRBJ1-6; size: .; D: .
CDR3: CASSKGKSPLHF; DNA: TGTGCCAGCAGTAAGGGGAAATCACCCCTCCACTTT; V: TRBV12-3/TRBV12-4; J: TRBJ1-6; size: few; D: .
CDR3: CASSLDGSANTEAFF; DNA: TGTGCCAGCAGCTTAGATGGGTCTGCGAACACTGAAGCTTTCTTT; V: TRBV11-2; J: TRBJ1-1; size: many; D: .
CDR3: CASSPRGAMNTEAFF; DNA: TGTGCCAGCAGCCCGAGGGGGGCTATGAACACTGAAGCTTTCTTT; V: TRBV7-9; J: TRBJ1-1; size: few; D: .
CDR3: CASNRDRSSYNSPLHF; DNA: TGTGCCAGCAATAGGGACCGAAGCTCCTATAATTCACCCCTCCACTTT; V: TRBV6-1; J: TRBJ1-6; size: .; D: .
CDR3: CAISESTTGKGNQPQHF; DNA: TGTGCCATCAGTGAGTCGACCACAGGGAAGGGGAATCAGCCCCAGCATTTT; V: TRBV10-3; J: TRBJ1-5; size: .; D: .
CDR3: CASSLVIGELFF; DNA: TGTGCCAGCAGCTTAGTTATCGGGGAGCTGTTTTTT; V: TRBV7-9; J: TRBJ2-2; size: .; D: .
CDR3: CASSYTMPSTEAFF; DNA: TGTGCCAGCAGTTACACTATGCCCAGCACTGAAGCTTTCTTT; V: TRBV6-5; J: TRBJ1-1; size: .; D: .
CDR3: CAISETGSGTGELFF; DNA: TGTGCCATCAGTGAGACAGGGTCGGGCACCGGGGAGCTGTTTTTT; V: TRBV10-3; J: TRBJ2-2; size: many; D: .
CDR3: CASSLIAGGHADTQYF; DNA: TGTGCCAGCAGCTTAATAGCGGGGGGGCACGCAGATACGCAGTATTTT; V: TRBV7-3; J: TRBJ2-3; size: .; D: TRBD2
CDR3: CASVELTRTGQNYEQYF; DNA: TGTGCCAGCGTTGAATTGACCCGGACAGGGCAGAACTACGAGCAGTACTTC; V: TRBV25-1; J: TRBJ2-7; size: .; D: TRBD1